This section outlines one T cell receptor (beta chain) sequence together with its context. Its antigen is as yet unknown. This sample stems from a study of T cell responses to AZD1222 COVID-19 vaccine. Findings and limits, study-wide: Clonal diversity was possibly underestimated, and the donors were mostly white British, with more females.

The CDR3 consists of 18 residues. V was clipped by 3 bases and J by 0 bases; unmatched bases: 11. Germline CDR1 and CDR2: SGHTA and FQGTGA. Clones were sequenced by immunoSEQ multiplex PCR, and TCRdb holds only the in-frame ones, with some missing. The sample consists of more than 100,000 clones, just over 85% of them appearing once. The receptor's source is an adult in good health. Source: peripheral blood, taken on day 0 of AZD1222 vaccination. V usage is TRBV7-3 and J usage is TRBJ2-7, with 10 bases identical to TRBD2. The CDR3 reads CASSFQPSGGSSSYEQYF. The CDR3 nucleotides are TGTGCCAGCAGCTTTCAGCCTAGCGGGGGATCGAGCTCCTACGAGCAGTACTTC.